This T cell receptor (beta chain) originates from a study of blood T cell repertoires in COVID-19. Trimming left V 8 bases short and J 6 bases short, with 10 bases between. Germline assignment: CDR1 LNHDA and CDR2 SQIVND (reference sequence). The CDR3 runs 12 residues. TCRdb's table, derived via immunoSEQ multiplex PCR, lists solely in-frame clones and lacks some. The sample has around 240,000 clones, 90% to 95% seen once. The chain combines TRBV19 with TRBJ2-2; no clear D. Sequencing was carried out using PBMCs or T cells enriched from blood (not recorded which). The clonotype was recovered from a human donor in a cohort exposed to, infected with or recovered from COVID-19 (not recorded which). The donor label of this sample is uncertain. The DNA for the CDR3 is TGTGCCAGTGAGTTACTATCCGGGGAGCTGTTTTTT. Its protein product is CASELLSGELFF. The whole variable domain, remainder taken from reference TRBV19 and TRBJ2-2, is DGGITQSPKYLFRKEGQNVTLSCEQNLNHDAMYWYRQDPGQGLRLIYYSQIVNDFQKGDIAEGYSVSREKKESFPLTVTSAQKNPTAFYLCASELLSGELFFGEGSRLTVL.